The source of this T cell receptor beta chain is a study of blood T cell repertoires in COVID-19. About the study: From T cells, B-cell-depleted T cells, or PBMCs came the material, which was cDNA or gDNA.

Per the original data handling: The assay estimated nucleated cells by amplifying reference gene primers. Some clones are missing from TCRdb's copy, which holds only in-frame ones; the method was immunoSEQ multiplex PCR. That table gives V, J and clone size, and the DNA gave D and trimming. The sample shows 250,000 or so clones, under 85% of them seen only once. The origin of this receptor is a man between 25 and 39 years old who had recovered from COVID-19. The sample taken for sequencing was peripheral blood.

CDR3 sequence: CASSETPGNTEAFF. DNA of the CDR3: TGTGCCAGCAGTGAAACGCCCGGTAACACTGAAGCTTTCTTT. The chain recombines TRBV6-1 with TRBJ1-1; D is unclear. Germline V gene lookup returns CDR1 MNHNS and CDR2 SASEGT. This CDR3 is built from 14 residues. Trimming cost V 2 bases and J 2 bases, with 9 bases left between them.